These 11 T cell receptor beta chains were sequenced from one sample in a study of T cell repertoires in cytomegalovirus infection. These receptors have no known antigen. TCRdb passed the reads through MiXCR, listing each CDR3 protein once. The data show a few hundred thousand distinct CDR3 sequences, with around 20% seen just once and approximately 19% held by the top ten. The source was cultured PBMCs, collected from culture after CMV antigen stimulation. The receptors originated from a human donor in good health (CMV status not recorded). Some clones in this sample may be carry-over from other donors' samples.

This clonotype was counted ten times or more. The chain uses TRBV6-5 and TRBJ1-2; the match to TRBD1 covers 10 bases. V was clipped by 1 base and J by 6 bases; unmatched bases: 8. CDR3 length equals 16 residues. The germline gives CDR1 MNHEY, CDR2 SVGAGI. The CDR3 DNA reads as TGTGCCAGCAGTTACTTAACGGCCGGGACAGGGGATGGCTACACCTTC. This encodes CASSYLTAGTGDGYTF.

This clonotype has at least ten counts. This CDR3 is CASSRPGSTGNTIYF. CDR3 DNA sequence: TGTGCCAGCAGTCGACCGGGATCTACTGGAAACACCATATATTTT. The chain recombines TRBV7-2 with TRBJ1-3; D is undetermined. This CDR3 region has 15 residues. V lost 6 bases to trimming and J lost 2 bases, with 14 bases between them. Germline CDR1 and CDR2: SGHTA and FQGNSA. Full variable domain (remainder filled in from reference TRBV7-2 and TRBJ1-3): GAGVSQSPSNKVTEKGKDVELRCDPISGHTALYWYRQSLGQGLEFLIYFQGNSAPDKSGLPSDRFSAERTGGSVSTLTIQRTQQEDSAVYLCASSRPGSTGNTIYFGEGSWLTVV.

There are a few counts of this clonotype. The chain joins TRBV7-2 to TRBJ1-3; 11 bases agree with TRBD1. V trimming: 5 bases; J trimming: 8 bases; junction bases outside the gene matches: 5. CDR1 SGHTA and CDR2 FQGNSA come from the germline V gene. This CDR3 spans 14 amino acids. The DNA of the CDR3 is TGTGCCAGCAGCGAGGACAGGGGGCCTTACACCATATATTTT. Translated: CASSEDRGPYTIYF.

In DNA, the CDR3 is TGTGCCAGCAGCTTAGGGGCTAGCGGGTTGAACAATGAGCAGTTCTTC. This gives the protein CASSLGASGLNNEQFF. V and J are TRBV7-9 and TRBJ2-1, with 8 bases matching TRBD2. V shed 1 base and J 5 bases; nucleotides not matched to a gene: 7. CDR3 size: 16 residues. From germline, CDR1 is SEHNR and CDR2 FQNEAQ (reference sequence).

The J gene is TRBJ2-7, the V gene TRBV6-5; the D gene is possibly TRBD2 (6 bases). Germline V gene lookup returns CDR1 MNHEY and CDR2 SVGAGI. The CDR3 consists of 15 residues. V was cut by 2 bases and J by 0 bases, with 11 bases left in between. For the CDR3, the DNA is TGTGCCAGCAGTTACGGGGCGGGAAGCTCCTACGAGCAGTACTTC. Amino acids: CASSYGAGSSYEQYF.

The rearrangement links TRBV7-8 to TRBJ2-1; 7 positions agree with TRBD1. Germline V gene lookup returns CDR1 SGHVS and CDR2 FQNEAQ. The V segment lost 4 bases and the J segment 0 bases; nucleotides outside the gene matches: 3. The CDR3 length is 15 residues. For the CDR3, the DNA is TGTGCCAGCAGCTCCGGGACAGACTCCTACAATGAGCAGTTCTTC. This translates into CASSSGTDSYNEQFF. Full variable domain (remainder filled in from reference TRBV7-8 and TRBJ2-1): GAGVSQSPRYKVAKRGQDVALRCDPISGHVSLFWYQQALGQGPEFLTYFQNEAQLDKSGLPSDRFFAERPEGSVSTLKIQRTQQEDSAVYLCASSSGTDSYNEQFFGPGTRLTVL.

The table lists this clonotype with many counts. The chain combines TRBV6-2 or TRBV6-3 with TRBJ2-7, with no clear D. Looked up from germline, CDR1 is MNHEY and CDR2 is SVGEGT. The CDR3 extends over 11 amino acids. V was shortened by 6 bases and J by 4 bases, with 7 bases between the two germline ends. The CDR3 bases are TGTGCCAGCAGCCACACATACGAGCAGTACTTC. As protein: CASSHTYEQYF.

The rearrangement joins TRBV27 to TRBJ2-1; 7 nucleotides align to TRBD2. Trimming took 6 bases from V and 6 from J; bases not matched to a gene: 11. The CDR3 contains 15 residues. The germline CDR1 and CDR2 sequences are MNHEY and SMNVEV (reference sequence). This CDR3 reads CASSQTTSLGNEQFF. As DNA, the CDR3 is TGTGCCAGCAGCCAAACGACTAGCCTCGGCAATGAGCAGTTCTTC.

This clonotype was detected only once. This chain joins TRBV12-3 or TRBV12-4 and TRBJ2-5; 8 nucleotides agree with TRBD1. The CDR3 has 15 amino acids. The V gene end was trimmed by 6 bases and the J gene end by 3 bases; junction bases not matched to a gene: 9. The CDR3 sequence: CASSSVGTGEETQYF. The DNA of the CDR3 is TGTGCCAGCAGCTCCGTCGGGACAGGTGAAGAGACCCAGTACTTC.

This clonotype has at least ten counts. The rearrangement links TRBV7-3 to TRBJ2-1; the match to TRBD2 covers 11 bases. This CDR3 contains 14 residues. The J segment lost 16 bases and the V segment lost 3 bases, leaving 11 bases of the junction unmatched. Per the germline V gene, CDR1 is SGHTA and CDR2 is FQGTGA. CDR3 nucleotides: TGTGCCAGCAGCTTCTCCGGACTAGCGGGCCCATTATTCTTC. This translates into CASSFSGLAGPLFF.

The V and J genes are TRBV28 and TRBJ2-3, with TRBD2 matching over 9 bases. This CDR3 has 15 amino acids. CDR1 is MDHEN, CDR2 SYDVKM, per germline. J was trimmed by 2 bases and V by 2 bases; bases with no gene match: 2. The CDR3 reads CASSLASGITDTQYF. CDR3 sequence (DNA): TGTGCCAGCAGTTTAGCTAGCGGGATCACAGATACGCAGTATTTT.